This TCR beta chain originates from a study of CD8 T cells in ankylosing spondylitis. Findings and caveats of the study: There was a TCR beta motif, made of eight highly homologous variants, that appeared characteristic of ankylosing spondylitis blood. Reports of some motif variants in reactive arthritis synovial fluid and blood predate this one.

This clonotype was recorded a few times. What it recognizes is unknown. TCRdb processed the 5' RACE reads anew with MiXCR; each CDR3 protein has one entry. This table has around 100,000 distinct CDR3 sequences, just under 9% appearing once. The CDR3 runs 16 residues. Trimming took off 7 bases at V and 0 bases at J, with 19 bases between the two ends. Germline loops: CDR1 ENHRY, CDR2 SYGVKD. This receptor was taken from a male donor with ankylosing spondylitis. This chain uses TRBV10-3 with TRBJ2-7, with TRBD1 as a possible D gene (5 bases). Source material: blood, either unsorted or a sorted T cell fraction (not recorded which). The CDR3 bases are TGTGCCATCAAACCCCACAGGAACCGGAGCTCCTACGAGCAGTACGTC. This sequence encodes CAIKPHRNRSSYEQYV.